This T cell receptor beta chain was recorded in a study of shared clonotypes between healthy human individuals. Whole-study context: Contributing individuals were a couple of females and a few males aged 18 to 49.

The CDR3 length is 14 residues. Trimming pared 5 bases from V and 0 bases from J, leaving 11 bases between. Germline V gene lookup returns CDR1 SGHTA and CDR2 FQGTGA. Every donor, a Caucasian adult, lived in Nashville, Tennessee. The authors loaded 150 to 250 ng DNA, some 32,000 T cell genomes, into sorted-subset replicate PCRs. The protocol was immunoSEQ multiplex PCR, while the TCRdb copy is restricted to in-frame clones and leaves out a portion. The profile shows about 980,000 clones, 60% to 85% of them singletons. This receptor was obtained from a man between 18 and 35 years old in good health. The genes are TRBV7-3 and TRBJ2-7; D not certain. The material sequenced was memory CD4+ T cells sorted from blood. Subset in this sample: CD45RA-negative fraction. Here the CDR3 reads CASSPDPTSYEQYF. The CDR3 nucleotides are TGTGCCAGCAGCCCCGACCCCACCTCCTACGAGCAGTACTTC.